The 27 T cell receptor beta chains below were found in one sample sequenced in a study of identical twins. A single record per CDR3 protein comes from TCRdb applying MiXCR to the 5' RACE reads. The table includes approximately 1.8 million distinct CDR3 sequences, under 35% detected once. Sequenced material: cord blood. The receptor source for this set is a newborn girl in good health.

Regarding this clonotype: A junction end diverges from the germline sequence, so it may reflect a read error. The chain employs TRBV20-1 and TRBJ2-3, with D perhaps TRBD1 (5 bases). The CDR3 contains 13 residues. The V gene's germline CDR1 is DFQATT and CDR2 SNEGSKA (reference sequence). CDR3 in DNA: TGCAGTGCTAGGCAGGGCACCTCAGATACGCGGTATTTT. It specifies CSARQGTSDTRYF.

The CDR3 DNA sequence: TGCAGTGCTCCACTAGCGCCACAAGAGACCCAGTACTTC. Protein sequence: CSAPLAPQETQYF. The chain employs TRBV20-1 and TRBJ2-5, with 7 nucleotides matching TRBD2. This CDR3 region has 13 residues. J gave up 2 bases and V 5 bases, and 5 bases lay outside the gene matches. CDR1 and CDR2 from the germline V gene are DFQATT and SNEGSKA (reference sequence).

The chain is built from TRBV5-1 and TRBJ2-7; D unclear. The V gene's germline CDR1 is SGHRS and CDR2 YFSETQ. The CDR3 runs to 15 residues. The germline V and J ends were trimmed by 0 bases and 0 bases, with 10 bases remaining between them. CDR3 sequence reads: CASSLGKGGSYEQYF. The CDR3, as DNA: TGCGCCAGCAGCTTGGGCAAGGGTGGCTCCTACGAGCAGTACTTC. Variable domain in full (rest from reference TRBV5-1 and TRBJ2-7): KAGVTQTPRYLIKTRGQQVTLSCSPISGHRSVSWYQQTPGQGLQFLFEYFSETQRNKGNFPGRFSGRQFSNSRSEMNVSTLELGDSALYLCASSLGKGGSYEQYFGPGTRLTVT.

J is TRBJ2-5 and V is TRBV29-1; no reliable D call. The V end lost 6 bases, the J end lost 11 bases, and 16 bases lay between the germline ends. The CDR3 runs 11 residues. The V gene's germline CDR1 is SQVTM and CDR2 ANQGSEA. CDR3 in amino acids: CSVAHQNEQYF. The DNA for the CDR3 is TGCAGCGTCGCACATCAGAATGAGCAGTACTTC.

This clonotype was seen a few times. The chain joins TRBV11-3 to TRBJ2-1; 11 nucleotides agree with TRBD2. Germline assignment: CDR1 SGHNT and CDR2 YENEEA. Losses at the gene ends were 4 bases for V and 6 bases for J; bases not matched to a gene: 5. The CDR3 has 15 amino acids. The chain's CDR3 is CASSSWTSGSNEQFF. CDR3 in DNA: TGTGCCAGCAGCTCTTGGACTAGCGGGTCCAATGAGCAGTTCTTC.

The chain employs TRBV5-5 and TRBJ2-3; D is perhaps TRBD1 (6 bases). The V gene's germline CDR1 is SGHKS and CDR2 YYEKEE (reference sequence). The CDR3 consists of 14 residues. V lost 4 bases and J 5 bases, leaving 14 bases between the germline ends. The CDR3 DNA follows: TGTGCCAGCAGCCCCGGTAGGGGGATAGATACGCAGTATTTT. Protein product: CASSPGRGIDTQYF.

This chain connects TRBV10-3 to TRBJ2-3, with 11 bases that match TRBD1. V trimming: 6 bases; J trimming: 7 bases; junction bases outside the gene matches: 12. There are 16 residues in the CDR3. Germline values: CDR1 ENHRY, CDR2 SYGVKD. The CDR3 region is CAISYTPGQGGNTQYF. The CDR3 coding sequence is TGTGCCATCAGCTACACCCCGGGACAGGGGGGGAATACGCAGTATTTT.

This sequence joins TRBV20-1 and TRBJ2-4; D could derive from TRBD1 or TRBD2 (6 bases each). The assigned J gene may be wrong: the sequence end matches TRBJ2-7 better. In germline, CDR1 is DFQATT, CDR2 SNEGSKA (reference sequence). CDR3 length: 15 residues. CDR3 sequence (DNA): TGCAGCCCCTTGCCGGGCCGGGGGCCCTACTACGAGCAGTACTTC. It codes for CSPLPGRGPYYEQYF.

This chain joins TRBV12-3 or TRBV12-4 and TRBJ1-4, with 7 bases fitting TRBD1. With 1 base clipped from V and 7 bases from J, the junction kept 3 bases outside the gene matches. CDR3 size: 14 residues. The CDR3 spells CASSLDRGIEKLFF. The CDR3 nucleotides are TGTGCCAGCAGTTTAGACAGGGGAATTGAAAAACTGTTTTTT.

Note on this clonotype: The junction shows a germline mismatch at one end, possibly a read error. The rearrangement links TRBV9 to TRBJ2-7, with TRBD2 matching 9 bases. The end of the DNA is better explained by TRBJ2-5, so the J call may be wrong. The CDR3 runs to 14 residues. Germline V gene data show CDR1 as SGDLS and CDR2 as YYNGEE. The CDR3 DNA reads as TGTGCCGGCAGCGTAGCGGGAGTTGGGGAGACCCAGTACTTC. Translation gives CAGSVAGVGETQYF.

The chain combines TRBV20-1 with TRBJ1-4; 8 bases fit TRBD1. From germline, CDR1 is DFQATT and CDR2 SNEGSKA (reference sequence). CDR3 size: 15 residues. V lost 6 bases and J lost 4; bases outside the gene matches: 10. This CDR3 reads CSAWSQGARNEKLFF. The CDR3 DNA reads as TGCAGTGCATGGTCCCAGGGGGCCCGTAATGAAAAACTGTTTTTT.

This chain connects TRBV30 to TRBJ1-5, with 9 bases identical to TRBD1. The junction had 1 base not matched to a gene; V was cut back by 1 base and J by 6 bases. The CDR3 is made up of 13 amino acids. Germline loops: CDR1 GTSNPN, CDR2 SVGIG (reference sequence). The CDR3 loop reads CAWSDRGLQPQHF. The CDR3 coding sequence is TGTGCCTGGAGTGACAGGGGGCTTCAGCCCCAGCATTTT.

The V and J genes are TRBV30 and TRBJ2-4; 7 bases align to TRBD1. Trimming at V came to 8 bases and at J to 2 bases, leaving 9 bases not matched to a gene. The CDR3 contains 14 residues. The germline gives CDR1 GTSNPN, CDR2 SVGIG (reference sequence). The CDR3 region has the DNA TGTGCCCGGGTGACAGGGATATCCAAAAACATTCAGTACTTC. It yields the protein CARVTGISKNIQYF.

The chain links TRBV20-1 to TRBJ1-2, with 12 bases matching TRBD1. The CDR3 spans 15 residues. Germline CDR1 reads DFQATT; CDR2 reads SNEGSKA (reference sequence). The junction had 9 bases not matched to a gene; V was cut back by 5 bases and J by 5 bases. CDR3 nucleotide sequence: TGCAGTGCTCCTGCGGGACAGGGGGCGGAATATGGCTACACCTTC. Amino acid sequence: CSAPAGQGAEYGYTF.

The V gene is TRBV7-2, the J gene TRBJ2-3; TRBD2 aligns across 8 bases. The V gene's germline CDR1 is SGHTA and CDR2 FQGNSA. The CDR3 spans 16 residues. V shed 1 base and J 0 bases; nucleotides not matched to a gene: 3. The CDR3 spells CASSLGGLDSTDTQYF. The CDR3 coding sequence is TGTGCCAGCAGCTTAGGGGGACTAGATAGCACAGATACGCAGTATTTT.

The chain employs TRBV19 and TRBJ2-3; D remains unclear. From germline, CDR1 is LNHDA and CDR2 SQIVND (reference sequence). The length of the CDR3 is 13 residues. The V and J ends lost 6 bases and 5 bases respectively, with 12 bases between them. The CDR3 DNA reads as TGTGCCAGTAGGGAGACAAGGGTAGATACGCAGTATTTT. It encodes CASRETRVDTQYF. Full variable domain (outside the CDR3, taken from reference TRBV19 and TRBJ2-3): DGGITQSPKYLFRKEGQNVTLSCEQNLNHDAMYWYRQDPGQGLRLIYYSQIVNDFQKGDIAEGYSVSREKKESFPLTVTSAQKNPTAFYLCASRETRVDTQYFGPGTRLTVL.

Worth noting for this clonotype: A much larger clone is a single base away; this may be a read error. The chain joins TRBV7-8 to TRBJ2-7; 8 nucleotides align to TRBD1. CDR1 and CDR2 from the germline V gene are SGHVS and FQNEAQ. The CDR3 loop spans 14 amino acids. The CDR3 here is CARSFDRGSYEQYF. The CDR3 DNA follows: TGTGCCCGCAGCTTCGACAGGGGCTCCTACGAGCAGTACTTC.

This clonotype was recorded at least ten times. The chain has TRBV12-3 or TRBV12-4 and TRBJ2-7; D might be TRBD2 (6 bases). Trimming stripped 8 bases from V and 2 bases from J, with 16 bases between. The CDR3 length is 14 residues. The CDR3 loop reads CASGLLALTYEQYF. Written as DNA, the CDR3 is TGTGCCAGCGGACTACTAGCCTTAACCTACGAGCAGTACTTC.

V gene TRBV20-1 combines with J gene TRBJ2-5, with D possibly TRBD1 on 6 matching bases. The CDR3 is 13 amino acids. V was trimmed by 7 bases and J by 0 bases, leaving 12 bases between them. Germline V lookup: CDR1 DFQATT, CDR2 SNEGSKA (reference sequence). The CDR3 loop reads CSVYDRYQETQYF. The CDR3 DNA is TGCAGTGTCTACGACAGGTACCAAGAGACCCAGTACTTC.

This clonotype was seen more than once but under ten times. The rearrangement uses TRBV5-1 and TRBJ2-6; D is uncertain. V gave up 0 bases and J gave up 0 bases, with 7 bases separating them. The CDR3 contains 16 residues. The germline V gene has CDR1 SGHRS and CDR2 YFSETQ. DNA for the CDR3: TGCGCCAGCAGCTTGGAGCCCTTCTCTGGGGCCAACGTCCTGACTTTC. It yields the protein CASSLEPFSGANVLTF. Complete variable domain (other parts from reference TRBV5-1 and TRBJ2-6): KAGVTQTPRYLIKTRGQQVTLSCSPISGHRSVSWYQQTPGQGLQFLFEYFSETQRNKGNFPGRFSGRQFSNSRSEMNVSTLELGDSALYLCASSLEPFSGANVLTFGAGSRLTVL.

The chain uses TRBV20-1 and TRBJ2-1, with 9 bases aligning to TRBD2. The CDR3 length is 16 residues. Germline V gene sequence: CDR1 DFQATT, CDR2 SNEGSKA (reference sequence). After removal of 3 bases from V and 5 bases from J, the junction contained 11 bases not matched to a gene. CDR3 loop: CSARTAGLAQNNEQFF. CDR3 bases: TGCAGTGCTAGGACGGCTGGACTAGCGCAGAACAATGAGCAGTTCTTC.

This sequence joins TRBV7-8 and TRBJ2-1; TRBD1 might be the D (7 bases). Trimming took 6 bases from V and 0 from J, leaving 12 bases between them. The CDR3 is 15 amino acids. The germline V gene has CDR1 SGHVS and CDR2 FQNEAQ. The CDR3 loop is CASSSQGGSYNEQFF. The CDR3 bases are TGTGCCAGCAGTTCCCAGGGGGGCTCCTACAATGAGCAGTTCTTC.

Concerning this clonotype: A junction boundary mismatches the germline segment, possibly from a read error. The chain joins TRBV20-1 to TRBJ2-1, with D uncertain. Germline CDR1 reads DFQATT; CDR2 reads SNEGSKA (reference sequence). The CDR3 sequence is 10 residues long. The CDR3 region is CSAHYNDQFF. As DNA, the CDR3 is TGCAGTGCTCACTACAATGATCAGTTCTTC.

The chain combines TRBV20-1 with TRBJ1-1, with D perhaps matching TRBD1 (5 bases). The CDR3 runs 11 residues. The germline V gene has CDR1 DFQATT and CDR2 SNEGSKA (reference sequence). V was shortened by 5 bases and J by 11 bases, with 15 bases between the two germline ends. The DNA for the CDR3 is TGCAGTGCTCCCCGAGGGGTCCCGGCTTTCTTT. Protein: CSAPRGVPAFF.

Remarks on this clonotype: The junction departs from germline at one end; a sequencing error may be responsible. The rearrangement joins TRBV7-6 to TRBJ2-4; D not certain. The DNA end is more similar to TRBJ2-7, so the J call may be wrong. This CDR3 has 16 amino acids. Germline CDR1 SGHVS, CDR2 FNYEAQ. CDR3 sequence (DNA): TGTGCCAGCGGCTTGAGCTTTCGCAAGGTAGGCTACGAGCAGTACTTC. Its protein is CASGLSFRKVGYEQYF.

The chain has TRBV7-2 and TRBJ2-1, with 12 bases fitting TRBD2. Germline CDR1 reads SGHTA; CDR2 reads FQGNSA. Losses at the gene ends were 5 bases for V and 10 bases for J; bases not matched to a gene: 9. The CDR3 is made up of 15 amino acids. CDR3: CASSVRLAGAVEQFF. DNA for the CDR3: TGTGCCAGCAGCGTCCGACTAGCGGGAGCAGTGGAGCAGTTCTTC.

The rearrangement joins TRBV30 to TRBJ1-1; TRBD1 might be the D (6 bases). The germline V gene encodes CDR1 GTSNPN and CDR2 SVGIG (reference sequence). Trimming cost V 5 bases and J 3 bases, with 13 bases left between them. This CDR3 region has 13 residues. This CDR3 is CAWEEGEYTEAFF. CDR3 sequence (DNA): TGTGCCTGGGAGGAGGGGGAGTACACTGAAGCTTTCTTT.